Reported below is one TCR beta chain. These data belong to a study of blood T cell repertoires in COVID-19. The data were produced by immunoSEQ multiplex PCR, yet TCRdb's version contains in-frame clones alone and is incomplete. The sample includes more than 150,000 clones, approximately 87% of them seen just once. The length of the CDR3 is 11 residues. Germline CDR1 reads DFQATT; CDR2 reads SNEGSKA (reference sequence). V lost 6 bases to trimming and J lost 8 bases, with 13 bases between them. The sample consisted of peripheral blood. This TCR derives from a man between 65 and 85 years old with active or convalescent COVID-19. The genes are TRBV20-1 and TRBJ1-2, with D uncertain. The CDR3 DNA reads as TGCAGTGCAACCCTCCAGCGGGGCTACACCTTC. It codes for CSATLQRGYTF.